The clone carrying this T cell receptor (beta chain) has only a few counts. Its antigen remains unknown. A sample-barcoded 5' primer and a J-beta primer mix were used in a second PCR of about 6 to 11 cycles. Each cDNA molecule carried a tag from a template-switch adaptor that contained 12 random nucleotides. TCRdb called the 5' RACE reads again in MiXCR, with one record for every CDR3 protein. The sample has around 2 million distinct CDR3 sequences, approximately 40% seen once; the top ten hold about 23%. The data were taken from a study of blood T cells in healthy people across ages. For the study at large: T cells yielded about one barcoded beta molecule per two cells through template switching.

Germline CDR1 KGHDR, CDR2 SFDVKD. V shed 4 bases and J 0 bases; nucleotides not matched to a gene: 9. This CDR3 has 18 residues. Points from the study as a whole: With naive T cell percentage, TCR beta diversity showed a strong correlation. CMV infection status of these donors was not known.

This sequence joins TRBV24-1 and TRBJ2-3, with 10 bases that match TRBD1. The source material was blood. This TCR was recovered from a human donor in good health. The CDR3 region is CATSDQYWTGGSTDTQYF. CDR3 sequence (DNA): TGTGCCACCAGTGACCAATACTGGACAGGGGGTAGCACAGATACGCAGTATTTT.